Below are 28 T cell receptor beta chains sequenced from a single sample in a study of blood T cells in healthy people across ages. Sample-barcoded 5' priming and a J-beta primer mix drove a second PCR of about 6 to 12 cycles. From the 5' RACE reads, TCRdb called clonotypes with MiXCR, one entry per CDR3 protein. The sample yields 700,000 to 850,000 distinct CDR3 sequences, under 40% seen once. The sample was blood. The source is a man younger than 35 in good health.

This clonotype was counted a few times. This rearrangement joins TRBV5-1 to TRBJ2-1; tentatively, D is TRBD1 (6 bases). V dropped 4 bases and J dropped 8 bases, with 16 bases sitting between them. The length of the CDR3 is 14 residues. Germline loops: CDR1 SGHRS, CDR2 YFSETQ. As DNA, the CDR3 is TGCGCCAGCAGCCAAGATACAGGGCTGGATGAGCAGTTCTTC. This gives the protein CASSQDTGLDEQFF.

This clonotype was detected a few times. The chain has TRBV6-1 and TRBJ1-1; no clear D gene. V lost 2 bases to trimming and J lost 1 base, with 14 bases between them. The CDR3 sequence is 16 residues long. From germline, CDR1 is MNHNS and CDR2 SASEGT. CDR3 region: CASSERVPLGNTEAFF. In DNA form, the CDR3 reads TGTGCCAGCAGTGAACGGGTCCCTCTCGGGAACACTGAAGCTTTCTTT.

This clonotype was detected a few times. CDR3 sequence: CSVEAPGGRYNEQYF. CDR3 sequence (DNA): TGCAGCGTTGAAGCACCGGGGGGGCGGTACAATGAGCAGTACTTC. The chain recombines TRBV29-1 with TRBJ2-5; 8 bases line up with TRBD2. The germline CDR1 and CDR2 sequences are SQVTM and ANQGSEA. This CDR3 is 15 amino acids long. The ends lost 1 base at V and 11 bases at J; junction bases unmatched: 15.

As regards this clonotype: This may be a read error, as it is one base from a much larger clone. The rearrangement uses TRBV15 and TRBJ2-1, with a tentative D call TRBD2 (6 bases). Germline assignment: CDR1 LNHNV and CDR2 YYDKDF (reference sequence). The CDR3 is made up of 13 amino acids. The CDR3 spells CAASRVGGEEQFF. DNA of the CDR3: TGTGCCGCCAGCAGAGTCGGCGGGGAGGAGCAGTTCTTC.

The chain has TRBV12-3 or TRBV12-4 and TRBJ2-3; D may be TRBD2 (5 bases). The ends were cut back, 4 bases at V and 4 bases at J, with 12 bases in the middle. This CDR3 is built from 14 residues. The CDR3 is CASSWGVPPDTQYF. Here the CDR3 DNA reads TGTGCCAGCAGTTGGGGAGTGCCACCAGATACGCAGTATTTT.

This clonotype was seen more than once but under ten times. The chain is built from TRBV18 and TRBJ2-1; no reliable D call. Per the germline V gene, CDR1 is KGHSH and CDR2 is LQKENI. The CDR3 length is 17 residues. Trimming cost V 3 bases and J 6 bases, with 21 bases left between them. CDR3 sequence (DNA): TGTGCCAGCTCACCGTATACGCAGCCTTTAGGCTTCAATGAGCAGTTCTTC. Amino acid sequence: CASSPYTQPLGFNEQFF.

This chain links TRBV5-1 with TRBJ2-7; 10 nucleotides match TRBD1. CDR3 size: 15 residues. V shed 3 bases, J shed 7 bases, and the junction held 10 bases outside the gene matches. Germline CDR1 and CDR2: SGHRS and YFSETQ. CDR3: CASSSGTGANNEQYF. The CDR3 DNA reads TGCGCCAGCAGCTCCGGGACAGGGGCAAACAATGAGCAGTACTTC. Together with reference TRBV5-1 and TRBJ2-7, the CDR3 gives the full variable domain: KAGVTQTPRYLIKTRGQQVTLSCSPISGHRSVSWYQQTPGQGLQFLFEYFSETQRNKGNFPGRFSGRQFSNSRSEMNVSTLELGDSALYLCASSSGTGANNEQYFGPGTRLTVT.

The chain links TRBV5-6 to TRBJ1-2, with TRBD1 matching 8 bases. Per germline, CDR1 SGHDT and CDR2 YYEEEE. The CDR3 totals 12 residues. With V trimmed by 7 bases and J by 7 bases, 6 bases remained unmatched. CDR3 sequence: CASARGRSGYTF. The CDR3 region has the DNA TGTGCCAGCGCCAGGGGGCGGAGTGGCTACACCTTC.

This clonotype was seen more than once but under ten times. The chain has TRBV3-1 and TRBJ2-5; a possible D gene is TRBD2 (6 bases). With 1 base removed from V and 5 bases from J, the gap between germline ends came to 14 bases. This CDR3 comprises 15 residues. Germline V gene lookup returns CDR1 LGHDT and CDR2 YNNKEL (reference sequence). Here the CDR3 DNA reads TGTGCCAGCAGCCAAGGTGGGACTCTCAAGGAGACCCAGTACTTC. Protein: CASSQGGTLKETQYF.

This sequence joins TRBV30 and TRBJ1-4; TRBD1 is a possible D gene (6 bases). CDR3 size: 13 residues. V dropped 2 bases and J dropped 8 bases, with 12 bases sitting between them. Germline CDR1 reads GTSNPN; CDR2 reads SVGIG (reference sequence). The CDR3: CAWSQGRDEKLFF. CDR3 bases: TGTGCCTGGAGTCAGGGGAGGGACGAAAAACTGTTTTTT.

J is TRBJ2-1 and V is TRBV28, with 8 bases matching TRBD2. The germline V gene encodes CDR1 MDHEN and CDR2 SYDVKM. After removal of 4 bases from V and 6 bases from J, the junction contained 8 bases not matched to a gene. The CDR3 spans 15 residues. The chain's CDR3 is CASSYRGGLVNEQFF. For the CDR3, the DNA is TGTGCCAGCAGTTACCGGGGGGGCCTGGTCAATGAGCAGTTCTTC.

The CDR3: CASSGQEIGKLFF. CDR3 DNA: TGTGCCAGCAGCGGACAGGAGATTGGAAAACTGTTTTTT. J is TRBJ1-4 and V is TRBV7-9; 7 bases fit TRBD1. The germline V gene has CDR1 SEHNR and CDR2 FQNEAQ (reference sequence). The CDR3 consists of 13 residues. The trim removed 5 bases at V and 10 bases at J, leaving 7 bases unmatched.

This clonotype was seen only a few times. The V call is TRBV18, the J call TRBJ1-2; D is unclear. This CDR3 is 13 amino acids long. V lost 3 bases to trimming and J lost 5 bases, with 10 bases between them. Germline-derived CDR1 and CDR2 are KGHSH and LQKENI. The CDR3 nucleotides are TGTGCCAGCTCACCCCCGGGAGAATATGGCTACACCTTC. Its protein product is CASSPPGEYGYTF. Supplemented by reference TRBV18 and TRBJ1-2, the full variable domain reads NAGVMQNPRHLVRRRGQEARLRCSPMKGHSHVYWYRQLPEEGLKFMVYLQKENIIDESGMPKERFSAEFPKEGPSILRIQQVVRGDSAAYFCASSPPGEYGYTFGSGTRLTVV.

A word on this clonotype: A much larger clone lies a single base off, so this may be a read error. The chain links TRBV12-3 or TRBV12-4 to TRBJ2-5; tentatively, D is TRBD2 (5 bases). The DNA end favors TRBJ2-1, so the J call may be wrong. This CDR3 spans 12 amino acids. In DNA form, the CDR3 reads TGTGCCAGCAGCGGGGTACAAGAGACCCAGTTCTTC. It is translated as CASSGVQETQFF.

V is TRBV29-1 and J is TRBJ2-2; D is possibly TRBD2 (6 bases). The CDR3 has 14 amino acids. CDR1 is SQVTM, CDR2 ANQGSEA, per germline. Trimming left V 8 bases short and J 5 bases short, with 18 bases between. The CDR3 DNA reads TGCAGCCGAAATGGGGGAGGTGGAACCGGGGAGCTGTTTTTT. This codes for CSRNGGGGTGELFF.

There are many counts of this clonotype. V is TRBV5-1 and J is TRBJ2-1; 9 nucleotides align to TRBD2. J was trimmed by 4 bases and V by 0 bases; bases with no gene match: 5. Germline V gene lookup returns CDR1 SGHRS and CDR2 YFSETQ. The CDR3 is made up of 16 amino acids. The CDR3 sequence is CASSLDGGGEYNEQFF. CDR3 DNA: TGCGCCAGCAGCTTGGATGGCGGGGGGGAGTACAATGAGCAGTTCTTC. Combining the CDR3 with reference TRBV5-1 and TRBJ2-1 gives the whole variable domain KAGVTQTPRYLIKTRGQQVTLSCSPISGHRSVSWYQQTPGQGLQFLFEYFSETQRNKGNFPGRFSGRQFSNSRSEMNVSTLELGDSALYLCASSLDGGGEYNEQFFGPGTRLTVL.

The J gene is TRBJ2-3, the V gene TRBV7-2; TRBD2 matches 8 bases. Germline V lookup: CDR1 SGHTA, CDR2 FQGNSA. The CDR3 has 15 residues. The trim removed 5 bases at V and 9 bases at J, leaving 13 bases unmatched. The CDR3, as DNA: TGTGCCAGCAGCCCTCTAACCAGCGGGGGAAACACGCAGTATTTT. Amino acid sequence: CASSPLTSGGNTQYF.

The chain is built from TRBV4-3 and TRBJ2-1; the match to TRBD1 covers 9 bases. This CDR3 contains 15 residues. From germline, CDR1 is LGHNA and CDR2 YSLEER. Trimming took 0 bases from V and 6 from J; bases not matched to a gene: 3. For the CDR3, the DNA is TGCGCCAGCAGCCAAGAGGGACAGGGATCCAATGAGCAGTTCTTC. Translating it yields CASSQEGQGSNEQFF.

The V call is TRBV25-1, the J call TRBJ1-4, with 8 bases lining up with TRBD1. The V and J ends lost 1 base and 7 bases, in that order; junction bases with no gene match: 8. The CDR3 contains 16 residues. Germline V gene lookup returns CDR1 MGHDK and CDR2 SYGVNS. CDR3: CASSESTGQGGEKLFF. The CDR3 DNA follows: TGTGCCAGCAGTGAATCCACCGGACAGGGTGGTGAAAAACTGTTTTTT.

The chain links TRBV30 to TRBJ1-2; TRBD1 might be the D (6 bases). With 6 bases removed from V and 0 bases from J, the gap between germline ends came to 11 bases. The CDR3 is 13 residues long. Germline values: CDR1 GTSNPN, CDR2 SVGIG (reference sequence). In nucleotides, the CDR3 is TGTGCCTGTACGGGGGCTTCTAACTATGGCTACACCTTC. Its protein is CACTGASNYGYTF. The full variable domain, with the rest looked up from reference TRBV30 and TRBJ1-2, is SQTIHQWPATLVQPVGSPLSLECTVEGTSNPNLYWYRQAAGRGLQLLFYSVGIGQISSEVPQNLSASRPQDRQFILSSKKLLLSDSGFYLCACTGASNYGYTFGSGTRLTVV.

In this sample, this clonotype turned up many times. The chain recombines TRBV2 with TRBJ2-4, with D maybe TRBD2 (6 bases). V was pared by 5 bases and J by 3 bases, with 17 bases between. Germline lookup yields CDR1 SNHLY and CDR2 FYNNEI. This CDR3 region has 16 residues. CDR3 sequence reads: CASSPWTEDYKNIQYF. Here the CDR3 DNA reads TGTGCCAGCAGTCCATGGACGGAGGACTACAAAAACATTCAGTACTTC.

This clonotype was seen only once. The V and J genes are TRBV15 and TRBJ2-5; D gene ambiguous. Matching the DNA end better, TRBJ2-7 makes the J call doubtful. The CDR3 is 15 residues long. Germline assignment: CDR1 LNHNV and CDR2 YYDKDF (reference sequence). CDR3 bases: TGTGCCACCAGCAGAGCGAAGCCCCCCGTTTACGAGCAGTACTTC. It encodes CATSRAKPPVYEQYF.

This clonotype was detected many times. The genes are TRBV7-9 and TRBJ2-1; D not resolved. From germline, CDR1 is SEHNR and CDR2 FQNEAQ (reference sequence). This CDR3 region has 17 residues. Trimming cost V 5 bases and J 4 bases, with 21 bases left between them. CDR3 sequence (DNA): TGTGCCAGCAGCAACTACCCCAGAAGCCGTAGATACAATGAGCAGTTCTTC. Translating it yields CASSNYPRSRRYNEQFF.

This chain links TRBV2 with TRBJ1-5; D ambiguous. This CDR3 is built from 13 residues. V lost 1 base and J lost 8, with 9 bases in between. CDR1 SNHLY and CDR2 FYNNEI come from the germline V gene. CDR3 protein: CASSEEGLKPQHF. In DNA form, the CDR3 reads TGTGCCAGCAGTGAAGAGGGCTTGAAGCCCCAGCATTTT.

This chain links TRBV5-6 with TRBJ2-1, with a weak D call TRBD1 (5 bases). Between the trimmed V and J ends, which lost 3 bases and 10 bases, there was a span of 14 bases. The CDR3 sequence is 13 residues long. Per germline, CDR1 SGHDT and CDR2 YYEEEE. DNA of the CDR3: TGTGCCAGCAGCTCGGACACCACCTACGAGCAGTTCTTC. Translated: CASSSDTTYEQFF.

J is TRBJ2-5 and V is TRBV4-2; 8 bases agree with TRBD2. The CDR3 spans 15 residues. Germline loops: CDR1 LGHNA, CDR2 YNFKEQ. J was trimmed by 5 bases and V by 7 bases; bases with no gene match: 12. CDR3 region: CASTLRAGGYETQYF. In nucleotides, the CDR3 is TGTGCCAGCACCCTCAGGGCGGGGGGTTATGAGACCCAGTACTTC.

With regard to this clonotype: Germline is not matched at one junction end, which may reflect a read error. The V gene is TRBV12-3 or TRBV12-4, the J gene TRBJ2-3, with a possible D match to TRBD1 (5 bases). The CDR3 loop spans 14 amino acids. CDR3 protein: CASSNDVTADAQYF. CDR3 bases: TGTGCCAGCAGCAACGACGTGACAGCAGATGCGCAGTATTTT.

Only a few counts were recorded for this clonotype. This chain uses TRBV12-3 or TRBV12-4 with TRBJ1-4; 7 nucleotides line up with TRBD1. With V trimmed by 11 bases and J by 8 bases, 8 bases remained unmatched. The CDR3 is made up of 12 amino acids. The CDR3 region has the DNA TGTGCCTCCACAGGGGTTCGAGAAAAACTGTTTTTT. Translation: CASTGVREKLFF.